This T cell receptor (beta chain) was identified during a study of cytomegalovirus exposure and HLA in healthy donors. The V gene lost 8 bases and the J gene lost 6 bases, with 23 bases spanning the gap. Germline V gene sequence: CDR1 GTSNPN, CDR2 SVGIG (reference sequence). The CDR3 extends over 14 amino acids. Researchers ran the PCR with 60 Vbeta and 13 Jbeta primers. Profiled with immunoSEQ multiplex PCR; TCRdb holds only in-frame clones, not every one. The data show approximately 170,000 clones, 85% seen once. This chain joins TRBV30 and TRBJ2-7, with a possible D match to TRBD1 (6 bases). The specimen was PBMCs. The sequence was obtained from a boy under 10 years old in good health and CMV-seronegative. CDR3 coding DNA: TGTGCCGCAAGTTACACAGGGTTAGACCTCGAGCAGTACTTC. It is translated as CAASYTGLDLEQYF.